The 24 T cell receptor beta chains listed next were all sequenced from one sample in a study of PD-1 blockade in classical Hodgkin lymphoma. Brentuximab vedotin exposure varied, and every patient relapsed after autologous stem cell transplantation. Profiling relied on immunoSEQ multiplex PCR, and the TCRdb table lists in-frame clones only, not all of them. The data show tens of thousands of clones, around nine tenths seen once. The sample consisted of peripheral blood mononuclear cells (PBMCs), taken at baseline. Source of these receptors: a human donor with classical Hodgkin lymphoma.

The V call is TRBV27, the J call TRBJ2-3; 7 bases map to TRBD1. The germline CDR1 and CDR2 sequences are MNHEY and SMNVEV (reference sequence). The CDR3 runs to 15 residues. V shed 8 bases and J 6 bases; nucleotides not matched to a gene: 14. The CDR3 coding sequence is TGTGCCAGCCAGAACAGGGGATTCAGTCCGGATACGCAGTATTTT. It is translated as CASQNRGFSPDTQYF.

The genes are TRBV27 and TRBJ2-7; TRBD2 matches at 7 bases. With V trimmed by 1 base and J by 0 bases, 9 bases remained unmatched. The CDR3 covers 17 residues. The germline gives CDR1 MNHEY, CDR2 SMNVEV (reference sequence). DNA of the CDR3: TGTGCCAGCAGTTTATTGGGAATCGGGGGGACCTCCTACGAGCAGTACTTC. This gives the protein CASSLLGIGGTSYEQYF.

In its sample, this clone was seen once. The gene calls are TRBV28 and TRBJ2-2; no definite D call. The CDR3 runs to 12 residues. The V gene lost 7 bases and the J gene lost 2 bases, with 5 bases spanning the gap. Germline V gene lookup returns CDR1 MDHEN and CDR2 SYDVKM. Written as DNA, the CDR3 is TGTGCCAGCAACCCTAACACCGGGGAGCTGTTTTTT. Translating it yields CASNPNTGELFF.

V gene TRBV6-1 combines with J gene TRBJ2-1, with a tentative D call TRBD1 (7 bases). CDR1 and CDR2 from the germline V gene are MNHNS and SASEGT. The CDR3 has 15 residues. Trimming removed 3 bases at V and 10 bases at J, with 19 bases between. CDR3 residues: CASSDRQGRSGEQFF. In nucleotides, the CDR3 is TGTGCCAGCAGTGACAGACAGGGCCGTAGCGGAGAGCAGTTCTTC.

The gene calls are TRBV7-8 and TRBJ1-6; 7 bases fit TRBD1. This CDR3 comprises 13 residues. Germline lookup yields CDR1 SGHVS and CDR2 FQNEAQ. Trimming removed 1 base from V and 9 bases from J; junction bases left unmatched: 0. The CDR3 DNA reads TGTGCCAGCAGCTTAGACAGGGGTTCACCCCTCCACTTT. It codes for CASSLDRGSPLHF.

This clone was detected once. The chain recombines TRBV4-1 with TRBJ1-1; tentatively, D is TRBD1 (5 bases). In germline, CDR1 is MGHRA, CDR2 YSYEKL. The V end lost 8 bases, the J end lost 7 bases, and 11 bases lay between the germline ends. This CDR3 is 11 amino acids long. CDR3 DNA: TGCGCCAGCGGCGGGACTGGTGAAGCTTTCTTT. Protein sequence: CASGGTGEAFF.

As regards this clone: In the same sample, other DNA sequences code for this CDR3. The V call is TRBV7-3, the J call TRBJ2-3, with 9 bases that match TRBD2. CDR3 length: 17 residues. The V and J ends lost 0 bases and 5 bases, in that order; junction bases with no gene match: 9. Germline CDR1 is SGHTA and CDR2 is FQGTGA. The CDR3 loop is CASSLTGLAGVGDTQYF. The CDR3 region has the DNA TGTGCCAGCAGCTTAACCGGTTTAGCGGGAGTTGGAGATACGCAGTATTTT.

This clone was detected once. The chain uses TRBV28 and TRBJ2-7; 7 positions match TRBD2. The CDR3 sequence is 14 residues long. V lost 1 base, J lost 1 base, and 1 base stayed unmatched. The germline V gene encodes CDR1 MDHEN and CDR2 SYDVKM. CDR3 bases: TGTGCCAGCAGTTTATTGCGGGGGTCCTACGAGCAGTACTTC. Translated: CASSLLRGSYEQYF.

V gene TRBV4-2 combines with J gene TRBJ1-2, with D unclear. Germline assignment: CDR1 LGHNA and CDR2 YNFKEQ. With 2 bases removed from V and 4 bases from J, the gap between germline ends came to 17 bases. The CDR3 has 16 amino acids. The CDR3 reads CASSQIPLEELYGYTF. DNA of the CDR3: TGTGCCAGCAGCCAAATTCCATTGGAGGAACTCTATGGCTACACCTTC.

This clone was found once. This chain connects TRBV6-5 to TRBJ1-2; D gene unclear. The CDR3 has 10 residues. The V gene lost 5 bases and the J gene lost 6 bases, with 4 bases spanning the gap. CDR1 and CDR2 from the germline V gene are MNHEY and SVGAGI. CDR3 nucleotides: TGTGCCAGCAGTGACCATGGCTACACCTTC. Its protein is CASSDHGYTF.

CDR3 sequence (DNA): TGTGCCACCAGCAGAGGAGTACTAGCGGTCTACGAGCAGTACTTC. Translating it yields CATSRGVLAVYEQYF. J is TRBJ2-7 and V is TRBV15, with TRBD2 identical over 8 bases. After removal of 1 base from V and 3 bases from J, the junction contained 5 bases not matched to a gene. CDR1 and CDR2 from the germline V gene are LNHNV and YYDKDF (reference sequence). The CDR3 length is 15 residues.

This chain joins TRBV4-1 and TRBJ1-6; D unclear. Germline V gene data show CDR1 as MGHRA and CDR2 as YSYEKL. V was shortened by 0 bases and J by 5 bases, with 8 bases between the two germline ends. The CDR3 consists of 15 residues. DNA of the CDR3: TGCGCCAGCAGCCAAGATCCGCGGAATAATTCACCCCTCCACTTT. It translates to CASSQDPRNNSPLHF.

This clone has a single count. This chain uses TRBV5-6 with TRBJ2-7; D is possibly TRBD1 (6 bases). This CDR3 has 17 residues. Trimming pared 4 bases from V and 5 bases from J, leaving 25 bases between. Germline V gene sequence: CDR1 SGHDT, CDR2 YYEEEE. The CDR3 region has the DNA TGTGCCAGCAGCCCGAACAGGAATGGGGGCTTAAGGGACGAGCAGTACTTC. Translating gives CASSPNRNGGLRDEQYF. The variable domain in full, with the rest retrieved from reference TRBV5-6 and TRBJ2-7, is DAGVTQSPTHLIKTRGQQVTLRCSPKSGHDTVSWYQQALGQGPQFIFQYYEEEERQRGNFPDRFSGHQFPNYSSELNVNALLLGDSALYLCASSPNRNGGLRDEQYFGPGTRLTVT.

CDR3 loop: CASSLGLAGAYNEQFF. The CDR3 region has the DNA TGTGCCAGCAGCTTGGGACTAGCGGGGGCATACAATGAGCAGTTCTTC. The rearrangement uses TRBV5-4 and TRBJ2-1, with 12 bases matching TRBD2. CDR1 and CDR2 (germline): SGHNT, YYREEE (reference sequence). CDR3 size: 16 residues. Trimming removed 0 bases from V and 4 bases from J; junction bases left unmatched: 2. The full variable domain, in which reference TRBV5-4 and TRBJ2-1 provide the parts outside the CDR3, is ETGVTQSPTHLIKTRGQQVTLRCSSQSGHNTVSWYQQALGQGPQFIFQYYREEENGRGNFPPRFSGLQFPNYSSELNVNALELDDSALYLCASSLGLAGAYNEQFFGPGTRLTVL.

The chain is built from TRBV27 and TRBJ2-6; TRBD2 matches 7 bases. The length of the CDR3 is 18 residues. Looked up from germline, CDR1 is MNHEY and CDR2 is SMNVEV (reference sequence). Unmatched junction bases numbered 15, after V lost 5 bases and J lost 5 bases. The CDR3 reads CASSTTSAPSFWANVLTF. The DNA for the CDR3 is TGTGCCAGCAGTACTACTAGCGCACCAAGCTTCTGGGCCAACGTCCTGACTTTC.

The CDR3 is CASRRVFEDEQFF. DNA of the CDR3: TGTGCCAGCAGAAGGGTTTTTGAGGATGAGCAGTTCTTC. The chain has TRBV2 and TRBJ2-1; D not resolved. With 6 bases removed from V and 8 bases from J, the gap between germline ends came to 14 bases. In germline, CDR1 is SNHLY, CDR2 FYNNEI. This CDR3 spans 13 amino acids.

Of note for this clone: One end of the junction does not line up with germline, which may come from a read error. CDR3 nucleotide sequence: TGCGCCAGCGGCCAAGCCCTGGGGCAAAGGCCCCAGCATTTT. The encoded protein is CASGQALGQRPQHF. The chain couples TRBV4-1 to TRBJ1-5, with D possibly being TRBD1 (5 bases). This CDR3 comprises 14 residues. From germline, CDR1 is MGHRA and CDR2 YSYEKL.

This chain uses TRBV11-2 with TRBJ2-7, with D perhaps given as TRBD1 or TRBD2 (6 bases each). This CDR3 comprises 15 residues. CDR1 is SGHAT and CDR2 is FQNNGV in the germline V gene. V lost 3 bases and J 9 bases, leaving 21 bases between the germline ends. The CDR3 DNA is TGTGCCAGCAGCTTCGAGACCGGGGGCCTTGCGGTGCAGTACTTC. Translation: CASSFETGGLAVQYF.

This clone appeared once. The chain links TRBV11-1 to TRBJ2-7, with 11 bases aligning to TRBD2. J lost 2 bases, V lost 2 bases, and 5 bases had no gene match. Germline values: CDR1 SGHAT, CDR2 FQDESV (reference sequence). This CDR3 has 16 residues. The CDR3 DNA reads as TGTGCCAGCAGCTTACCCAGACTAGCGGGAACCTACGAGCAGTACTTC. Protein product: CASSLPRLAGTYEQYF.

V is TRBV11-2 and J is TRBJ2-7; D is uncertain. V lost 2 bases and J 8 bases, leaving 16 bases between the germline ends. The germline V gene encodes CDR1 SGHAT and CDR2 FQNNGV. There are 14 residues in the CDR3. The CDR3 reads CASSLTPGWFQQYF. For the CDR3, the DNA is TGTGCCAGCAGCTTAACCCCAGGCTGGTTTCAGCAGTACTTC.

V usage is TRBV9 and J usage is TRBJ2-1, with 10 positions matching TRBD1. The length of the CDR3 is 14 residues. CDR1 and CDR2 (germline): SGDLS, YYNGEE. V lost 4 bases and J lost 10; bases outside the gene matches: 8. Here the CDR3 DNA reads TGTGCCAGCAGCCCACGAGACAGGGGGCGAGAGCAGTTCTTC. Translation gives CASSPRDRGREQFF. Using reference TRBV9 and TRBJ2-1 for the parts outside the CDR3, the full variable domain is DSGVTQTPKHLITATGQRVTLRCSPRSGDLSVYWYQQSLDQGLQFLIQYYNGEERAKGNILERFSAQQFPDLHSELNLSSLELGDSALYFCASSPRDRGREQFFGPGTRLTVL.

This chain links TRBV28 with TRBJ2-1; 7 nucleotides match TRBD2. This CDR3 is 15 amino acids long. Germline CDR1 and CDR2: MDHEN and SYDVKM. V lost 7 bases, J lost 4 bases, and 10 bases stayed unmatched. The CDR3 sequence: CASISGGTGYNEQFF. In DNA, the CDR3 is TGTGCCAGCATCTCCGGGGGGACGGGATACAATGAGCAGTTCTTC.

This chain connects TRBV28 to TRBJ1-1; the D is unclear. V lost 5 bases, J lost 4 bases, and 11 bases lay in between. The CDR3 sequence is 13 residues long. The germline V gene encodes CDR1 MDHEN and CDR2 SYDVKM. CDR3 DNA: TGTGCCAGCAGTCTTATGAGGTTCACTGAAGCTTTCTTT. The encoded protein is CASSLMRFTEAFF. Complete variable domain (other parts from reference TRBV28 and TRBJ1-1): DVKVTQSSRYLVKRTGEKVFLECVQDMDHENMFWYRQDPGLGLRLIYFSYDVKMKEKGDIPEGYSVSREKKERFSLILESASTNQTSMYLCASSLMRFTEAFFGQGTRLTVV.

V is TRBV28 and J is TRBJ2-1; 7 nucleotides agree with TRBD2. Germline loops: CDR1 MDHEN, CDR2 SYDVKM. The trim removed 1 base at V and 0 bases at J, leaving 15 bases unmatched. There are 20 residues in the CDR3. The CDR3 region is CASSLYGWASGESSYNEQFF. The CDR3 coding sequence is TGTGCCAGCAGTTTATACGGCTGGGCTAGCGGTGAGAGCTCCTACAATGAGCAGTTCTTC.